The source of this T cell receptor beta chain is a study of blood T cells in healthy people across ages. The authors ran a second PCR of about 6 to 12 cycles using a sample-barcoded 5' primer and a J-beta primer mix. A single record per CDR3 protein comes from TCRdb applying MiXCR to the 5' RACE reads. Here the sample spans 800,000 to 950,000 distinct CDR3 sequences, around 36% being singletons. A few counts support this clonotype. From germline, CDR1 is DFQATT and CDR2 SNEGSKA (reference sequence). V lost 2 bases and J 4 bases, leaving 18 bases between the germline ends. The CDR3 spans 16 residues. The chain combines TRBV20-1 with TRBJ1-5, with a possible D match to TRBD1 (6 bases). Specimen: blood. The receptor was derived from a man aged 18 to 30 in good health. The CDR3 sequence is CSARSTGLGANQPQHF. CDR3 coding DNA: TGCAGTGCTAGATCCACAGGGTTGGGGGCAAATCAGCCCCAGCATTTT.